The sequence of this T cell receptor beta chain was determined in a study of blood T cell repertoires in COVID-19. Across the study: Sources were T cells, B-cell-depleted T cells, or PBMCs; the material itself was cDNA or gDNA.

Per the original methods: It was from reference gene primer amplification that nucleated cell counts were estimated. The data were produced by immunoSEQ multiplex PCR, yet TCRdb's version contains in-frame clones alone and is incomplete. That table is the source of V, J and clone size, and D and trimming were worked out from the DNA. The table shows around 290,000 clones, with around 90% occurring only once. V lost 1 base to trimming and J lost 4 bases, with 10 bases between them. The CDR3 length is 14 residues. In germline, CDR1 is LGHNA, CDR2 YSLEER. The source of this sequence is a woman aged 25 to 39 who had recovered from COVID-19. Specimen: PBMCs or T cells enriched from blood (not recorded which). The rearrangement joins TRBV4-3 to TRBJ2-5; D is possibly TRBD2 (5 bases). CDR3 loop: CASSQVEGRETQYF. CDR3 DNA sequence: TGCGCCAGCAGCCAAGTTGAGGGAAGAGAGACCCAGTACTTC.